The present entry profiles one TCR beta chain with its context. This entry is derived from a study of T cells in lung cancer brain metastases. Sequenced by immunoSEQ multiplex PCR; TCRdb stores in-frame clones only, minus some. The sample lists a few thousand clones; around 85% were seen once. The TCR comes from a woman between 45 and 65 years old with non-small cell lung cancer that had spread to the brain. The sample comprised tumor tissue from a brain metastasis.

Here the CDR3 reads CASRSSTYEQYF. CDR3 DNA: TGTGCCAGCAGGAGCTCCACCTACGAGCAGTACTTC. The chain is built from TRBV28 and TRBJ2-7; D is unclear. CDR3 length: 12 residues. Germline V lookup: CDR1 MDHEN, CDR2 SYDVKM. V was pared by 6 bases and J by 2 bases, with 8 bases between.